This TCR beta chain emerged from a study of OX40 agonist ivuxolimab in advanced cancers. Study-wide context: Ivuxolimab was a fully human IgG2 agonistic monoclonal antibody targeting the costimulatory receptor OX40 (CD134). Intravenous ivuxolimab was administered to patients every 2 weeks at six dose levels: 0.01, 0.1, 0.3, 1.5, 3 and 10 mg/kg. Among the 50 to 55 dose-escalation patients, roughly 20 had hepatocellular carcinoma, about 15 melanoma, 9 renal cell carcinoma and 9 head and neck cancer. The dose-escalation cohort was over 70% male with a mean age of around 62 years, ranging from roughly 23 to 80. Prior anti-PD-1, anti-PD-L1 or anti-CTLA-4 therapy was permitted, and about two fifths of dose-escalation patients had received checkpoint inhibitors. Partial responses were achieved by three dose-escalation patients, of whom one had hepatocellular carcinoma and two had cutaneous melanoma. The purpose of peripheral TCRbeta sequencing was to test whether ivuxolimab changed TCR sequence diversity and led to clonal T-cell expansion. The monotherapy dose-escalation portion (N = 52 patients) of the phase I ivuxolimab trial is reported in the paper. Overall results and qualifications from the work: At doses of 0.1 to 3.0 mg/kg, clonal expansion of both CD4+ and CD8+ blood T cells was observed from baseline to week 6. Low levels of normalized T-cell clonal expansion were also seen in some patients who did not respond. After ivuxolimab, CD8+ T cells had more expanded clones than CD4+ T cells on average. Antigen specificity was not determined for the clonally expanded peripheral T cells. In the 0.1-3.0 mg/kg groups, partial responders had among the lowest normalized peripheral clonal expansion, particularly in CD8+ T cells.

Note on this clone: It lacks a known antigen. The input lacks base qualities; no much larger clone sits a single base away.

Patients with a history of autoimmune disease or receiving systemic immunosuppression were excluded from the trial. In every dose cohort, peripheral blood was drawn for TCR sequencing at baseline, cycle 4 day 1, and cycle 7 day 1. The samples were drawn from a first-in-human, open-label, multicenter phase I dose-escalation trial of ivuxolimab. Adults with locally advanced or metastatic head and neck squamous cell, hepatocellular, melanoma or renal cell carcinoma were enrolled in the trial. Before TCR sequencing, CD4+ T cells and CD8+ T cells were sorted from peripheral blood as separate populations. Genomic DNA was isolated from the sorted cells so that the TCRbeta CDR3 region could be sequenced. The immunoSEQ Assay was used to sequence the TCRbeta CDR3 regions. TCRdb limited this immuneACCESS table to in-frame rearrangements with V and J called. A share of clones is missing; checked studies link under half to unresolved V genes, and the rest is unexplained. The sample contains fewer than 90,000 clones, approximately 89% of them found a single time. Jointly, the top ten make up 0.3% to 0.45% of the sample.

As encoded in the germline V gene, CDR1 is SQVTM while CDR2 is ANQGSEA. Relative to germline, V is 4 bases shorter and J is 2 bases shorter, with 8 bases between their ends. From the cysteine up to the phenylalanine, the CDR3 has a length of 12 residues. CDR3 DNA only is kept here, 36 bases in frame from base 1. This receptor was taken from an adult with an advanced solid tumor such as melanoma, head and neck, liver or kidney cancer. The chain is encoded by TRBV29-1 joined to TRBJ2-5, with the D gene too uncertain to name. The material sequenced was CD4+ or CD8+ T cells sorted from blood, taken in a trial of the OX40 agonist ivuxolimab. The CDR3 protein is CSVVRQQETQYF. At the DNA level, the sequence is TGCAGCGTTGTTCGGCAGCAAGAGACCCAGTACTTC.